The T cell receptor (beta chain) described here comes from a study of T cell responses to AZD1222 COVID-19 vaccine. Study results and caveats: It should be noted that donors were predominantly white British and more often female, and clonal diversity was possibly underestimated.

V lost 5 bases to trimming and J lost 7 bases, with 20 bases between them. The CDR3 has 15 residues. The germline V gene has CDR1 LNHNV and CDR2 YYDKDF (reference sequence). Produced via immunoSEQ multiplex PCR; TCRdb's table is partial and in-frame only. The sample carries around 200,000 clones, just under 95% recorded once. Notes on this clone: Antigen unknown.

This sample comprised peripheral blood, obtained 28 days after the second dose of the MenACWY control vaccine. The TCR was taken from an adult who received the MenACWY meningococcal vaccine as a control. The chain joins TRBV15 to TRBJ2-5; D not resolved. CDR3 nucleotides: TGTGCCACCAGCCCTGGGATGTTCGAAGACGGGACCCAGTACTTC. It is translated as CATSPGMFEDGTQYF.